A selection of T cell receptor beta chains follows, all from one sample in a study of CD8+ T cells in alopecia areata. Data came from immunoSEQ multiplex PCR; TCRdb stores just in-frame clones and leaves some out. The sample shows some 95,000 clones, about 45% of them seen only once. Sequencing used CD4+ T cells sorted from blood. The receptors shown here come from a human donor with alopecia areata. The CDR3 runs from the conserved cysteine through the conserved F or W. A D gene is named only where the DNA matches it firmly. Clone size is given for some rows only: seen once, a few or many times, or a class if the clone is expanded.

len: 14; j_gene: TRBJ2-3; d_gene: TRBD2; v_gene: TRBV5-1; abundance: once; CDR3aa: CASLAGGWPDTQYF; CDR3nt: TGCGCCAGCCTAGCGGGAGGTTGGCCAGATACGCAGTATTTT
len: 12; j_gene: TRBJ2-5; d_gene: .; v_gene: TRBV5-1; abundance: .; CDR3aa: CASSNPQETQYF; CDR3nt: TGCGCCAGCAGCAACCCGCAAGAGACCCAGTACTTC
len: 17; j_gene: TRBJ2-1; d_gene: .; v_gene: TRBV7-9; abundance: .; CDR3aa: CASSVLPPQASYNEQFF; CDR3nt: TGTGCCAGCAGCGTCCTACCCCCGCAGGCCTCCTACAATGAGCAGTTCTTC
len: 12; j_gene: TRBJ1-1; d_gene: .; v_gene: TRBV30; abundance: .; CDR3aa: CAWTSGITEAFF; CDR3nt: TGTGCCTGGACCTCCGGGATTACTGAAGCTTTCTTT
len: 13; j_gene: TRBJ2-1; d_gene: .; v_gene: TRBV30; abundance: .; CDR3aa: CAFTKGTPGVQFF; CDR3nt: TGTGCCTTCACGAAGGGAACGCCGGGAGTTCAGTTCTTC
len: 11; j_gene: TRBJ2-3; d_gene: .; v_gene: TRBV7-8; abundance: few; CDR3aa: CASSFPDTQYF; CDR3nt: TGTGCCAGCAGCTTCCCGGACACGCAGTATTTT
len: 13; j_gene: TRBJ1-5; d_gene: .; v_gene: TRBV7-2; abundance: few; CDR3aa: CASSLESIQPQHF; CDR3nt: TGTGCCAGCAGCTTAGAGAGTATTCAGCCCCAGCATTTT
len: 14; j_gene: TRBJ1-1; d_gene: .; v_gene: TRBV30; abundance: .; CDR3aa: CAWLRYSETSLAFF; CDR3nt: TGTGCCTGGCTCCGCTACAGCGAGACGTCTTTAGCTTTCTTT
len: 16; j_gene: TRBJ2-7; d_gene: TRBD1; v_gene: TRBV29-1; abundance: .; CDR3aa: CSVEVIEGQTTYEQYF; CDR3nt: TGCAGCGTTGAAGTGATTGAGGGACAGACCACCTACGAGCAGTACTTC
len: 14; j_gene: TRBJ2-5; d_gene: TRBD1; v_gene: TRBV29-1; abundance: .; CDR3aa: CSVTRTGSQETQYF; CDR3nt: TGCAGCGTCACGCGGACAGGCAGCCAAGAGACCCAGTACTTC
len: 14; j_gene: TRBJ2-5; d_gene: .; v_gene: TRBV6-1; abundance: .; CDR3aa: CAGAKGRYQETQYF; CDR3nt: TGTGCCGGAGCAAAGGGAAGGTACCAAGAGACCCAGTACTTC
len: 15; j_gene: TRBJ2-5; d_gene: .; v_gene: TRBV28; abundance: .; CDR3aa: CASSSQQWDSKTQYF; CDR3nt: TGTGCCAGCAGCTCCCAACAATGGGACTCGAAGACCCAGTACTTC
len: 16; j_gene: TRBJ1-3; d_gene: .; v_gene: TRBV28; abundance: .; CDR3aa: CASSPYPGSSGNTIYF; CDR3nt: TGTGCCAGCAGTCCCTACCCCGGGAGCTCTGGAAACACCATATATTTT
len: 13; j_gene: TRBJ1-1; d_gene: .; v_gene: TRBV29-1; abundance: .; CDR3aa: CSVESQGSTEAFF; CDR3nt: TGCAGCGTTGAGTCACAGGGTAGCACTGAAGCTTTCTTT
len: 15; j_gene: TRBJ2-5; d_gene: .; v_gene: TRBV5-1; abundance: .; CDR3aa: CASSLVQGSGETQYF; CDR3nt: TGCGCCAGCAGCTTGGTTCAGGGGTCAGGTGAGACCCAGTACTTC
len: 15; j_gene: TRBJ2-5; d_gene: .; v_gene: TRBV5-1; abundance: .; CDR3aa: CASSDGGWYQETQYF; CDR3nt: TGCGCCAGCAGCGATGGAGGGTGGTACCAAGAGACCCAGTACTTC
len: 16; j_gene: TRBJ2-1; d_gene: .; v_gene: TRBV7-3; abundance: .; CDR3aa: CASSPGPGRSYNEQFF; CDR3nt: TGTGCCAGCAGCCCGGGTCCCGGCCGCTCCTACAATGAGCAGTTCTTC
len: 13; j_gene: TRBJ1-1; d_gene: .; v_gene: TRBV30; abundance: once; CDR3aa: CAWSRGAGTEAFF; CDR3nt: TGTGCCTGGAGTCGAGGGGCAGGTACTGAAGCTTTCTTT
len: 15; j_gene: TRBJ2-7; d_gene: TRBD1; v_gene: TRBV5-1; abundance: few; CDR3aa: CASSLGQGFIYEQYF; CDR3nt: TGCGCCAGCAGCTTGGGACAGGGGTTTATCTACGAGCAGTACTTC
len: 13; j_gene: TRBJ2-5; d_gene: .; v_gene: TRBV29-1; abundance: .; CDR3aa: CSAPGGGQETQYF; CDR3nt: TGCAGCGCCCCCGGGGGAGGACAAGAGACCCAGTACTTC
len: 16; j_gene: TRBJ2-5; d_gene: TRBD2; v_gene: TRBV28; abundance: .; CDR3aa: CASTLGGLLAGETQYF; CDR3nt: TGTGCCAGCACCTTGGGTGGACTACTAGCGGGAGAGACCCAGTACTTC
len: 13; j_gene: TRBJ1-1; d_gene: .; v_gene: TRBV4-2; abundance: .; CDR3aa: CASSQEGVTEAFF; CDR3nt: TGTGCCAGCAGCCAAGAGGGGGTTACTGAAGCTTTCTTT
len: 11; j_gene: TRBJ1-2; d_gene: .; v_gene: TRBV30; abundance: .; CDR3aa: CAWSVQRGYTF; CDR3nt: TGTGCCTGGAGTGTACAACGGGGCTACACCTTC
len: 14; j_gene: TRBJ2-5; d_gene: .; v_gene: TRBV7-9; abundance: .; CDR3aa: CASSSSGGRETQYF; CDR3nt: TGTGCCAGCAGCTCCTCGGGGGGCCGGGAGACCCAGTACTTC
len: 14; j_gene: TRBJ1-5; d_gene: .; v_gene: TRBV5-1; abundance: .; CDR3aa: CASSLDGGHQPQHF; CDR3nt: TGCGCCAGCAGCTTGGACGGGGGACATCAGCCCCAGCATTTT
len: 11; j_gene: TRBJ2-7; d_gene: .; v_gene: TRBV29-1; abundance: few; CDR3aa: CSGHSSGEQYF; CDR3nt: TGCAGCGGCCACTCCAGCGGGGAGCAGTACTTC
len: 11; j_gene: TRBJ2-7; d_gene: .; v_gene: TRBV29-1; abundance: few; CDR3aa: CSVPPGYEQYF; CDR3nt: TGCAGCGTCCCCCCGGGCTACGAGCAGTACTTC
len: 11; j_gene: TRBJ1-2; d_gene: .; v_gene: TRBV20-1; abundance: .; CDR3aa: CSARTVYGYTF; CDR3nt: TGCAGTGCTAGAACAGTCTATGGCTACACCTTC
len: 15; j_gene: TRBJ1-1; d_gene: .; v_gene: TRBV7-9; abundance: few; CDR3aa: CASSSKPWVDTEAFF; CDR3nt: TGTGCCAGCAGCTCCAAACCATGGGTCGACACTGAAGCTTTCTTT
len: 15; j_gene: TRBJ2-1; d_gene: .; v_gene: TRBV29-1; abundance: few; CDR3aa: CSARLGSAEYNEQFF; CDR3nt: TGCAGCGCCCGCCTCGGGAGCGCGGAATACAATGAGCAGTTCTTC
len: 13; j_gene: TRBJ1-1; d_gene: .; v_gene: TRBV14; abundance: few; CDR3aa: CASSQGGNTEAFF; CDR3nt: TGTGCCAGCAGCCAAGGGGGGAACACTGAAGCTTTCTTT
len: 15; j_gene: TRBJ2-3; d_gene: TRBD2; v_gene: TRBV23-1; abundance: few; CDR3aa: CASSQFQRETRTQYF; CDR3nt: TGCGCCAGCAGTCAATTCCAGCGGGAGACTAGAACGCAGTATTTT
len: 12; j_gene: TRBJ2-1; d_gene: .; v_gene: TRBV7-9; abundance: .; CDR3aa: CASSPPLGRKFF; CDR3nt: TGTGCCAGCAGCCCCCCCTTGGGGAGAAAATTCTTC
len: 15; j_gene: TRBJ1-6; d_gene: .; v_gene: TRBV4-1; abundance: .; CDR3aa: CASSQPGQKNSPLHF; CDR3nt: TGCGCCAGCAGCCAACCGGGACAAAAAAATTCACCCCTCCACTTT
len: 12; j_gene: TRBJ1-2; d_gene: TRBD1; v_gene: TRBV29-1; abundance: .; CDR3aa: CSSDRGDYGYTF; CDR3nt: TGCAGCTCAGACAGGGGTGACTATGGCTACACCTTC
len: 17; j_gene: TRBJ1-4; d_gene: .; v_gene: TRBV29-1; abundance: few; CDR3aa: CSAEPRDGDATNEKLFF; CDR3nt: TGCAGCGCGGAACCCCGGGACGGAGATGCAACTAATGAAAAACTGTTTTTT
len: 13; j_gene: TRBJ1-6; d_gene: .; v_gene: TRBV29-1; abundance: .; CDR3aa: CSAGDRDNSPLHF; CDR3nt: TGCAGCGCGGGGGACCGAGATAATTCACCCCTCCACTTT
len: 15; j_gene: TRBJ2-3; d_gene: .; v_gene: TRBV7-9; abundance: .; CDR3aa: CASSLVGTITDTQYF; CDR3nt: TGTGCCAGCAGCTTAGTCGGGACGATCACAGATACGCAGTATTTT
len: 15; j_gene: TRBJ2-3; d_gene: TRBD2; v_gene: TRBV30; abundance: once; CDR3aa: CAWSKSGLATDTQYF; CDR3nt: TGTGCCTGGAGTAAGTCGGGACTAGCAACAGATACGCAGTATTTT
len: 13; j_gene: TRBJ1-2; d_gene: TRBD1; v_gene: TRBV30; abundance: .; CDR3aa: CAWSVTGLYGYTF; CDR3nt: TGTGCCTGGAGTGTGACAGGGCTCTATGGCTACACCTTC
len: 13; j_gene: TRBJ1-2; d_gene: .; v_gene: TRBV5-1; abundance: .; CDR3aa: CASSRATNYGYTF; CDR3nt: TGCGCCAGCAGCAGGGCGACTAACTATGGCTACACCTTC
len: 16; j_gene: TRBJ1-6; d_gene: .; v_gene: TRBV5-1; abundance: .; CDR3aa: CASSWSPVDYNSPLHF; CDR3nt: TGCGCCAGCAGCTGGAGCCCGGTCGACTATAATTCACCCCTCCACTTT
len: 13; j_gene: TRBJ2-1; d_gene: TRBD1; v_gene: TRBV29-1; abundance: few; CDR3aa: CSVGLGTGNEQFF; CDR3nt: TGCAGCGTCGGCCTTGGGACAGGGAATGAGCAGTTCTTC
len: 16; j_gene: TRBJ1-6; d_gene: .; v_gene: TRBV4-2; abundance: few; CDR3aa: CASSPLGGQRTSPLHF; CDR3nt: TGTGCCAGCAGCCCCCTGGGAGGCCAGCGGACCTCACCCCTCCACTTT
len: 12; j_gene: TRBJ2-5; d_gene: .; v_gene: TRBV29-1; abundance: few; CDR3aa: CSVRPGRETQYF; CDR3nt: TGCAGCGTTCGTCCAGGTCGAGAGACCCAGTACTTC
len: 14; j_gene: TRBJ2-1; d_gene: TRBD1; v_gene: TRBV29-1; abundance: few; CDR3aa: CSVGGQGARNEQFF; CDR3nt: TGCAGCGTGGGTGGGCAGGGGGCGCGAAATGAGCAGTTCTTC
len: 17; j_gene: TRBJ2-6; d_gene: TRBD1; v_gene: TRBV2; abundance: .; CDR3aa: CASSQTGGSSGANVLTF; CDR3nt: TGTGCCAGCAGCCAGACAGGGGGCAGCTCTGGGGCCAACGTCCTGACTTTC